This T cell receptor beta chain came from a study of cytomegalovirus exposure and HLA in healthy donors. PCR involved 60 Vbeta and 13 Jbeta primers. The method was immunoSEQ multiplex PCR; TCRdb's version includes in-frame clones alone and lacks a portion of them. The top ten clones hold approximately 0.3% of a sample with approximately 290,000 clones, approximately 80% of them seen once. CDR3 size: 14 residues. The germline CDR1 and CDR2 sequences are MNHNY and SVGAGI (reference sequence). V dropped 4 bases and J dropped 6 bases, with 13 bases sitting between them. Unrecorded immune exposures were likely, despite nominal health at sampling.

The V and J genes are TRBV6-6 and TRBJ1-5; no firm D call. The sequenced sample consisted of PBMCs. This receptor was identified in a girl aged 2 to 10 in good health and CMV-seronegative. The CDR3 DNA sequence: TGTGCCAGCAGTTTCCCCACCGTAGTTCAGCCCCAGCATTTT. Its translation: CASSFPTVVQPQHF.